Here is one T cell receptor beta chain with its context. The antigen remains unidentified. These data come from a study of type 1 and type 2 diabetes patients. Study summary: Magnetic bead positive selection isolated CD4+ or CD8+ T cells from PBMCs. General observations from the study: Age and gender were not matched between study groups, possibly biasing interpretation.

The CDR3 sequence is 21 residues long. V lost 1 base to trimming and J lost 1 base, with 25 bases between them. Germline-derived CDR1 and CDR2 are LGHNA and YNFKEQ. PCR was run on genomic DNA. Multiplex PCR with 30 forward and 13 reverse primers amplified the TCR beta CDR3. TCRdb ran MiXCR on the multiplex PCR reads and lists one entry per CDR3 protein. Counted here are approximately 260,000 distinct CDR3 sequences, around 47% occurring once; the ten biggest clones make up roughly 15%. Ten milliliters of peripheral blood were drawn from each donor. V gene TRBV4-2 combines with J gene TRBJ2-2, with TRBD2 as a possible D gene (6 bases). The sequence was obtained from a man between 18 and 29 years old with type 2 diabetes. The sequencing sample was made of peripheral blood mononuclear cells (PBMCs). CDR3 in amino acids: CASSQVAGSGSYRGNTGELFF. In DNA, the CDR3 is TGTGCCAGCAGCCAAGTTGCGGGTAGCGGTTCTTATAGGGGGAACACCGGGGAGCTGTTTTTT.